This passage covers 22 T cell receptor beta chains from one sample sequenced in a study of CD8+CD57+ T cells in acquired aplastic anemia. Patients included in sequencing had previously demonstrated CD8+CD57+ cell expansion by flow cytometry. Genomic DNA, serving as template, underwent TCR beta VDJ and CDR3 profiling. TCRdb redid the calling of the reads with MiXCR, one entry per CDR3 protein. The data contain around 200,000 distinct CDR3 sequences, 48% of them singletons. The sequencing sample was made of sorted CD4+, CD8+, or CD8+CD57+ T cells (not recorded which) from PBMCs. These receptors were obtained from a human donor with aplastic anemia.

This clonotype was observed a handful of times. The chain joins TRBV24-1 to TRBJ2-2; 7 positions match TRBD1. V trimming: 5 bases; J trimming: 0 bases; junction bases outside the gene matches: 8. The CDR3 is 17 residues long. Germline V gene lookup returns CDR1 KGHDR and CDR2 SFDVKD. CDR3 coding DNA: TGTGCCACCAGTGGCAGGGGGACACTTCCGAACACCGGGGAGCTGTTTTTT. This sequence encodes CATSGRGTLPNTGELFF.

In its sample, this clonotype was seen many times. The chain employs TRBV7-9 and TRBJ1-1; weak D call: TRBD1 (6 bases). Trimming took 7 bases from V and 1 from J, leaving 10 bases between them. The CDR3 is 13 amino acids. CDR1 is SEHNR, CDR2 FQNEAQ, per germline (reference sequence). CDR3 nucleotides: TGTGCCAGCACCGGACAGTCGAACACTGAAGCTTTCTTT. It translates to CASTGQSNTEAFF.

The chain recombines TRBV18 with TRBJ2-7; D uncertain. Trimming left V 1 base short and J 5 bases short, with 12 bases between. This CDR3 is 14 amino acids long. Germline V CDR1 and CDR2: KGHSH, LQKENI. CDR3 bases: TGTGCCAGCTCACCACGTCAGGCTTTAGACGAGCAGTACTTC. Its protein product is CASSPRQALDEQYF.

This clonotype was observed at least ten times. The chain couples TRBV2 to TRBJ1-5; D gene ambiguous. Trimming removed 3 bases at V and 6 bases at J, with 12 bases between. This CDR3 region has 14 residues. Looked up from germline, CDR1 is SNHLY and CDR2 is FYNNEI. The CDR3 reads CASSEDRYGQPQHF. The CDR3 DNA sequence: TGTGCCAGCAGTGAGGATAGGTACGGTCAGCCCCAGCATTTT.

This sequence joins TRBV6-4 and TRBJ2-5, with 8 bases fitting TRBD2. Germline trimming cut 0 bases from V and 5 bases from J; bases unmatched to any gene: 5. CDR1 and CDR2 (germline): MRHNA, SNTAGT. The CDR3 is 15 amino acids. The CDR3 loop is CASSDSTSVFETQYF. The CDR3, as DNA: TGTGCCAGCAGTGACTCGACTAGCGTCTTTGAGACCCAGTACTTC.

This clonotype occurred many times. The V gene is TRBV11-2, the J gene TRBJ2-7; 10 bases align to TRBD2. Germline V gives CDR1 SGHAT, CDR2 FQNNGV. This CDR3 is built from 16 residues. The V gene end was trimmed by 5 bases and the J gene end by 6 bases; junction bases not matched to a gene: 13. The CDR3 spells CASSTPGSGGAGEQYF. The CDR3 nucleotides read TGTGCCAGCAGCACCCCGGGAAGCGGGGGGGCGGGCGAGCAGTACTTC.

This clonotype came up many times. The chain links TRBV5-1 to TRBJ2-3; 12 nucleotides line up with TRBD2. The CDR3 runs 17 residues. The V gene's germline CDR1 is SGHRS and CDR2 YFSETQ. The junction had 12 bases not matched to a gene; V was cut back by 4 bases and J by 6 bases. CDR3 amino acids: CASSTGLAGPPGDTQYF. CDR3 in DNA: TGCGCCAGCAGCACCGGACTAGCGGGGCCACCGGGGGATACGCAGTATTTT. The full variable domain, completed using reference TRBV5-1 and TRBJ2-3, is KAGVTQTPRYLIKTRGQQVTLSCSPISGHRSVSWYQQTPGQGLQFLFEYFSETQRNKGNFPGRFSGRQFSNSRSEMNVSTLELGDSALYLCASSTGLAGPPGDTQYFGPGTRLTVL.

This clonotype qualifies as medium-sized (0.01 to 0.1%). The chain links TRBV20-1 to TRBJ2-5; TRBD2 matches 9 bases. This CDR3 has 14 residues. Trimming cost V 3 bases and J 3 bases; bases outside gene matches: 5. CDR1 is DFQATT, CDR2 SNEGSKA, per germline (reference sequence). CDR3 sequence (DNA): TGCAGTGCTAGTAGACTAGCGGAAAAAGAGACCCAGTACTTC. Translation gives CSASRLAEKETQYF.

The V and J genes are TRBV10-3 and TRBJ2-2; 10 bases fit TRBD1. Germline lookup yields CDR1 ENHRY and CDR2 SYGVKD. Losses at the gene ends were 3 bases for V and 5 bases for J; bases not matched to a gene: 9. The CDR3 runs 17 residues. This chain's CDR3 is CAISERGQGPRTGELFF. The CDR3 coding sequence is TGTGCCATCAGTGAACGGGGACAGGGGCCGAGAACCGGGGAGCTGTTTTTT.

The chain is built from TRBV6-4 and TRBJ2-1; 9 nucleotides align to TRBD2. The CDR3 is made up of 14 amino acids. The germline V gene has CDR1 MRHNA and CDR2 SNTAGT. Trimming cost V 4 bases and J 7 bases; bases outside gene matches: 5. CDR3 in amino acids: CASSVSGRWNEQFF. In DNA, the CDR3 is TGTGCCAGCAGTGTTAGCGGGAGATGGAATGAGCAGTTCTTC.

This clonotype came up many times. The chain is built from TRBV6-1 and TRBJ1-1; D is unclear. The V end was cut by 2 bases, the J end by 4 bases, with 8 bases between. Germline V gene lookup returns CDR1 MNHNS and CDR2 SASEGT. The CDR3 runs to 13 residues. The CDR3 DNA reads as TGTGCCAGCAGTGAAACTCTGGGCACTGAAGCTTTCTTT. It yields the protein CASSETLGTEAFF.

CDR3 nucleotide sequence: TGTGCCTGGAGTGGGACGACGAATTCACCCCTCCACTTT. Amino acids: CAWSGTTNSPLHF. The V call is TRBV30, the J call TRBJ1-6, with D hard to call. The V end was cut by 1 base, the J end by 7 bases, with 8 bases between. CDR3 length equals 13 residues. Germline V gene sequence: CDR1 GTSNPN, CDR2 SVGIG (reference sequence).

The chain recombines TRBV6-5 with TRBJ1-5, with TRBD1 matching 8 bases. The CDR3 runs to 15 residues. V dropped 4 bases and J dropped 6; count of bases not matched to a gene: 8. Germline V gene lookup returns CDR1 MNHEY and CDR2 SVGAGI. The CDR3 DNA sequence: TGTGCCAGCAGTTCTGGACAGGGTTTAGCTCAGCCCCAGCATTTT. This translates into CASSSGQGLAQPQHF.

This clonotype was picked up many times. V gene TRBV30 combines with J gene TRBJ1-2; no clear D gene. Germline assignment: CDR1 GTSNPN and CDR2 SVGIG (reference sequence). The V end was cut by 5 bases, the J end by 8 bases, with 12 bases between. The CDR3 extends over 11 amino acids. CDR3: CAWEAGGGYTF. The CDR3 DNA is TGTGCCTGGGAGGCAGGTGGCGGCTACACCTTC.

This clonotype was counted a single time. The junction does not match germline at one end; this may be a read error. The chain joins TRBV19 to TRBJ1-1; D gene uncertain. This CDR3 contains 15 residues. Germline values: CDR1 LNHDA, CDR2 SQIVND (reference sequence). CDR3 DNA sequence: TGTGCCTGTAGTATTGTGGGCAGTATGAACACTGAAGCTTTCTTT. This translates into CACSIVGSMNTEAFF. The entire variable domain, with the rest obtained from reference TRBV19 and TRBJ1-1, is as follows: DGGITQSPKYLFRKEGQNVTLSCEQNLNHDAMYWYRQDPGQGLRLIYYSQIVNDFQKGDIAEGYSVSREKKESFPLTVTSAQKNPTAFYLCACSIVGSMNTEAFFGQGTRLTVV.

There are a few counts of this clonotype. V and J are TRBV30 and TRBJ1-2; D perhaps matches TRBD1 (5 bases). CDR1 and CDR2 from the germline V gene are GTSNPN and SVGIG (reference sequence). The CDR3 has 13 residues. The ends were cut back, 0 bases at V and 10 bases at J, with 15 bases in the middle. CDR3 residues: CAWSVGEWGPYTF. CDR3 nucleotide sequence: TGTGCCTGGAGTGTCGGGGAGTGGGGACCCTACACCTTC.

To note about this clonotype: Since a much larger clone is just one base distant, this may be a read error. The J gene is TRBJ1-3, the V gene TRBV24-1, with D possibly being TRBD1 (6 bases). This CDR3 spans 14 amino acids. V lost 6 bases, J lost 4 bases, and 12 bases lay in between. Looked up from germline, CDR1 is KGHDR and CDR2 is SFDVKD. As DNA, the CDR3 is TGTGCCACCAGTTACCCAGGGGACGGAAACACCATATATTTT. Translated: CATSYPGDGNTIYF.

This chain links TRBV5-4 with TRBJ1-5, with 11 positions matching TRBD1. The CDR3 is made up of 15 amino acids. The V segment lost 5 bases and the J segment 6 bases; nucleotides outside the gene matches: 7. CDR1 is SGHNT and CDR2 is YYREEE in the germline V gene (reference sequence). In DNA, the CDR3 is TGTGCCAGCAGTTACGGACAGGGGGCCGCTCAGCCCCAGCATTTT. This encodes CASSYGQGAAQPQHF.

The gene calls are TRBV7-3 and TRBJ1-6; D is perhaps TRBD1 (5 bases). The germline V gene has CDR1 SGHTA and CDR2 FQGTGA. V lost 3 bases and J lost 7, with 13 bases in between. The CDR3 is 15 amino acids. The CDR3 sequence is CASSLGDRENSPLHF. CDR3 nucleotides: TGTGCCAGCAGCTTGGGGGACCGCGAAAATTCACCCCTCCACTTT.

The chain combines TRBV7-2 with TRBJ2-3; no clear D. V lost 3 bases, J lost 3 bases, and 7 bases lay in between. CDR1 and CDR2 from the germline V gene are SGHTA and FQGNSA. The CDR3 contains 13 residues. The CDR3: CASSFTPTDTQYF. The CDR3 nucleotides read TGTGCCAGCAGCTTCACTCCAACAGATACGCAGTATTTT. Full variable domain (remainder filled in from reference TRBV7-2 and TRBJ2-3): GAGVSQSPSNKVTEKGKDVELRCDPISGHTALYWYRQSLGQGLEFLIYFQGNSAPDKSGLPSDRFSAERTGGSVSTLTIQRTQQEDSAVYLCASSFTPTDTQYFGPGTRLTVL.

This clonotype was picked up a small number of times. The chain carries TRBV11-1 and TRBJ2-3; 13 nucleotides align to TRBD2. The CDR3 spans 16 residues. The junction had 7 bases not matched to a gene; V was cut back by 8 bases and J by 2 bases. CDR1 SGHAT and CDR2 FQDESV come from the germline V gene (reference sequence). This chain's CDR3 is CASAMGLAGNTDTQYF. CDR3 DNA sequence: TGTGCCAGCGCCATGGGACTAGCGGGAAACACAGATACGCAGTATTTT.

The V and J genes are TRBV6-1 and TRBJ2-2; D may correspond to TRBD1 or TRBD2 (5 bases each). Germline V gene sequence: CDR1 MNHNS, CDR2 SASEGT. This CDR3 comprises 17 residues. V lost 5 bases and J lost 0, with 16 bases in between. CDR3 sequence (DNA): TGTGCCAGCAGTACCCTAAAGGGGCGGGCGAACACCGGGGAGCTGTTTTTT. This sequence encodes CASSTLKGRANTGELFF.